This TCR beta chain appears in the sequencing data of a study of blood T cell repertoires in COVID-19. Study at large: T cells, B-cell-depleted T cells, or PBMCs provided the cDNA or gDNA that served as material.

The table came from immunoSEQ multiplex PCR; TCRdb's copy has only in-frame clones and leaves some out. Of about 91,000 clones listed, around 88% are singletons. Germline values: CDR1 SGHRS, CDR2 YFSETQ. There are 17 residues in the CDR3. V shed 4 bases, J shed 0 bases, and the junction held 11 bases outside the gene matches. This clone has only a few counts. The V and J genes are TRBV5-1 and TRBJ1-1; 8 nucleotides line up with TRBD1. The sequencing sample was made of peripheral blood. The sequence was obtained from a woman aged 70-85 years with acute or convalescent COVID-19. The chain's CDR3 is CASSQIAGGALNTEAFF. CDR3 coding DNA: TGCGCCAGCAGCCAGATTGCAGGGGGCGCTTTGAACACTGAAGCTTTCTTT.